A selection of T cell receptor beta chains follows, all from one sample in a study of blood T cell repertoires in COVID-19. Only in-frame clones appear in the TCRdb table, and some are missing; sequencing was by immunoSEQ multiplex PCR. The data show fewer than 350,000 clones, roughly 89% seen once. The sample comprised PBMCs or T cells enriched from blood (not recorded which). Source of these receptors: a man aged 60 to 75 who had recovered from COVID-19. CDR3s leave out the opening cysteine and the closing phenylalanine or tryptophan. A D gene is named only where the DNA matches it firmly.

v_gene | d_gene | CDR3aa
TRBV5-1 | TRBD2 | ASSLSGKGTGELF
TRBV24-1 | TRBD1 | ATSESGTGGTGELF
TRBV24-1 | TRBD1 | ATSAPGTGNTGELF
TRBV3-1/TRBV3-2 | TRBD1 | ASSPRQGGRETQY
TRBV9 | TRBD1 | ASSTGTGTLETQY
TRBV7-2 | TRBD2 | ASSLAVREGGEQF
TRBV11-3 | - | ASSFTGGYQETQY
TRBV10-2 | TRBD1 | ASSERGQPNTEAF
TRBV5-1 | - | ASSRQATNEKLF
TRBV7-2 | TRBD2 | ASSTTGTSGTGELF
TRBV24-1 | TRBD1 | ATSDSTGSNIQPQH
TRBV2 | - | ASNEDEQF
TRBV7-3 | TRBD2 | ASSLTPSGGQETQY
TRBV28 | TRBD1 | ASSDRGTTEAF
TRBV28 | TRBD2 | ASSLGASGRTGPGANVLT
TRBV14 | - | ASSQDWGRETQY
TRBV27 | TRBD1 | ASSGTEIDQPQH
TRBV7-9 | - | ASSLAVGANVLT
TRBV5-1 | - | ASSSTGRAGELF
TRBV7-2 | - | ASSLSSGGNTGELF
TRBV2 | TRBD1 | ASSLRGTGMGVGIDEAF
TRBV9 | - | ASSYPPGLATGELF
TRBV6-5 | TRBD1 | ASSRGQGINQPQH
TRBV24-1 | - | ATSESGNTEAF
TRBV6-5 | TRBD1 | ASRAGTVNEKLF
TRBV11-2 | TRBD1 | ASSQTGGFTNYGYT
TRBV12-3/TRBV12-4 | - | ASSPIPSQPQH